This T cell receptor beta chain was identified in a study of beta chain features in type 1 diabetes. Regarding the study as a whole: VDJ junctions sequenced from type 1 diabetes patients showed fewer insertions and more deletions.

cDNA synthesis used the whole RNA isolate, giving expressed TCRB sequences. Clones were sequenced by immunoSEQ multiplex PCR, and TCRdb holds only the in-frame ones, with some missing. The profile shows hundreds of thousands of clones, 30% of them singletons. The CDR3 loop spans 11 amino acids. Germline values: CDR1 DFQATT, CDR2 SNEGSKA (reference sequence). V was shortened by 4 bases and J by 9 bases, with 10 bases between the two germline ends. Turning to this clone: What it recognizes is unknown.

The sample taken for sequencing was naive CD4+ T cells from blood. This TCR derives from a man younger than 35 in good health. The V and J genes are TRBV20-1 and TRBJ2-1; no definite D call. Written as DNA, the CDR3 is TGCAGTGCTACTTGGGTAGGTGAGCAGTTCTTC. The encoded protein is CSATWVGEQFF.